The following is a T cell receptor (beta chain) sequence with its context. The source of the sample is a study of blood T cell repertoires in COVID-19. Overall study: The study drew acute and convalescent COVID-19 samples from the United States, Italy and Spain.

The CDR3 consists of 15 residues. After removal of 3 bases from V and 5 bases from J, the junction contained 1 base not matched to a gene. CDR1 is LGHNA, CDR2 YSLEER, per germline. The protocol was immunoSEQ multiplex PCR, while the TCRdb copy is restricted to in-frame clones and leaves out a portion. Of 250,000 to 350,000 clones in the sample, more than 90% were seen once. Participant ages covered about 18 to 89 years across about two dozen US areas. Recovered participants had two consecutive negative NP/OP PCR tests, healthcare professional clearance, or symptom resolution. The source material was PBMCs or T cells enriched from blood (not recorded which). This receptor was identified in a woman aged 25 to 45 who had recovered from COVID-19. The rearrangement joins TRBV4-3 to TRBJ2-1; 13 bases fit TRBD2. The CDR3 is CASSQGLAGNNEQFF. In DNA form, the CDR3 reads TGCGCCAGCAGCCAGGGACTAGCGGGGAACAATGAGCAGTTCTTC.